This T cell receptor (beta chain) was found in a study of cytomegalovirus exposure and HLA in healthy donors. This CDR3 is 15 amino acids long. Germline V gene lookup returns CDR1 LGHNA and CDR2 YSLEER. V lost 0 bases to trimming and J lost 3 bases, with 11 bases between them. This clone was recorded only once. TCRdb's table, derived via immunoSEQ multiplex PCR, lists solely in-frame clones and lacks some. The table lists about 82,000 clones, around 92% of them singletons, with 0.67% in the top ten. This chain uses TRBV4-3 with TRBJ1-2, with D possibly being TRBD1 (5 bases). The sequenced sample was PBMCs. The clonotype was recovered from a young man in good health and CMV-seronegative. CDR3 nucleotides: TGCGCCAGCAGCCAAGAAGGATGGGGCGACTATGGCTACACCTTC. It translates to CASSQEGWGDYGYTF.